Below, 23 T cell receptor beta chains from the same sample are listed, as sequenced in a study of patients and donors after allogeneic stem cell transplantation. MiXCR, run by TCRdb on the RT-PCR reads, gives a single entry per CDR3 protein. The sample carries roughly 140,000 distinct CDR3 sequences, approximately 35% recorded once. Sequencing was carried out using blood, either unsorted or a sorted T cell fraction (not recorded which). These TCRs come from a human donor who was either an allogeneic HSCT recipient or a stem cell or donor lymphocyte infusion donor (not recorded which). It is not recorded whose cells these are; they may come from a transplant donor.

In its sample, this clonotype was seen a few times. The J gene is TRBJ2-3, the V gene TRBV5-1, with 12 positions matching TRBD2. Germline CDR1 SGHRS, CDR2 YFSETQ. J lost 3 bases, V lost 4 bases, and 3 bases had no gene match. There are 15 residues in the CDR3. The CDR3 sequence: CASSLAGGRTDTQYF. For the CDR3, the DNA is TGCGCCAGCAGCCTAGCGGGGGGGCGAACAGATACGCAGTATTTT. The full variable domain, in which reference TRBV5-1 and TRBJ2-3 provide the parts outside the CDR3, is KAGVTQTPRYLIKTRGQQVTLSCSPISGHRSVSWYQQTPGQGLQFLFEYFSETQRNKGNFPGRFSGRQFSNSRSEMNVSTLELGDSALYLCASSLAGGRTDTQYFGPGTRLTVL.

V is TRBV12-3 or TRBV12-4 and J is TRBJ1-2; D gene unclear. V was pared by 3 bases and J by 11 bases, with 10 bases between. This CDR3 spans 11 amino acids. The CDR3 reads CASSLWESYTF. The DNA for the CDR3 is TGTGCCAGCAGTTTGTGGGAATCTTACACCTTC.

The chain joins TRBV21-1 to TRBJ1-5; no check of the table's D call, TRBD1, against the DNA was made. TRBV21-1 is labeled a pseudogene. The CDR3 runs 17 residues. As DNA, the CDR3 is TGTGCCAGCAGCCCCAGTCCGTACCGGGGGAGCAATCAGCCCCAGCATTTT. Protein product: CASSPSPYRGSNQPQHF.

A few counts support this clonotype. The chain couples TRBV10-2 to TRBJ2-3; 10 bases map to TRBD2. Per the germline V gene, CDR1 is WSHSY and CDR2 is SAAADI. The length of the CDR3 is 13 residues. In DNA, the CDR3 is TGCGCGAAAAGCGGGGGGGCCACAGATACGCAGTATTTT. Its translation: CAKSGGATDTQYF.

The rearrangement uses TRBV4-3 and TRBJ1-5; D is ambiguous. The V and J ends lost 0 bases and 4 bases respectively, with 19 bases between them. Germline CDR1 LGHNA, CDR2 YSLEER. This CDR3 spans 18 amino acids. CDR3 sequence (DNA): TGCGCCAGCAGCCAAGACCCCGCCGGTCACCGAGATAATCAGCCCCAGCATTTT. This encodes CASSQDPAGHRDNQPQHF.

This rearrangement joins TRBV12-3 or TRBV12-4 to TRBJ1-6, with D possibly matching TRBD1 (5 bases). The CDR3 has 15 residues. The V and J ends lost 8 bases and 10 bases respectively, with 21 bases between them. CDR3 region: CASSFGAQGNSPLHF. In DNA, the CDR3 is TGTGCCAGCTCGTTTGGGGCCCAGGGTAACTCACCCCTCCACTTT.

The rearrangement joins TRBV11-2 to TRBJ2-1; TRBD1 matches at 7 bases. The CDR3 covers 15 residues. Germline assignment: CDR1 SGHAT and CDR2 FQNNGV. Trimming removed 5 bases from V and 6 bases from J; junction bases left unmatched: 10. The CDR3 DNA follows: TGTGCCAGCAGCCCAGACAGGGTCAGTCTCAATGAGCAGTTCTTC. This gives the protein CASSPDRVSLNEQFF. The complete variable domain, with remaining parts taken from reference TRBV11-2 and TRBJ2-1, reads EAGVAQSPRYKIIEKRQSVAFWCNPISGHATLYWYQQILGQGPKLLIQFQNNGVVDDSQLPKDRFSAERLKGVDSTLKIQPAKLEDSAVYLCASSPDRVSLNEQFFGPGTRLTVL.

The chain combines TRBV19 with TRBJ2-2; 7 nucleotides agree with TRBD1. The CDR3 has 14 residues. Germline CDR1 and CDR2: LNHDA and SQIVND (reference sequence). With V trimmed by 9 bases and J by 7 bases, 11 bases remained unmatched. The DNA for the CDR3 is TGTGCCAGCCACAGGGGACGCAAACTCGGGGAGCTGTTTTTT. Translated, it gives CASHRGRKLGELFF.

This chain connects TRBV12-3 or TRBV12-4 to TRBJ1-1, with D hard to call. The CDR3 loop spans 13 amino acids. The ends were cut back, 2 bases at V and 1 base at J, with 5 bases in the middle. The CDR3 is CASSLIRNTEAFF. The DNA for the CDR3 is TGTGCCAGCAGTTTAATTCGGAACACTGAAGCTTTCTTT.

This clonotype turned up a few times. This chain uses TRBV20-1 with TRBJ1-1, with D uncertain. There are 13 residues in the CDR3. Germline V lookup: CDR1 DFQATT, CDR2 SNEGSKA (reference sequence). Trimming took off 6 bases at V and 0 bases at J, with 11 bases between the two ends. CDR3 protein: CSAPDGLNTEAFF. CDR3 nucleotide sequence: TGCAGTGCGCCGGACGGACTGAACACTGAAGCTTTCTTT.

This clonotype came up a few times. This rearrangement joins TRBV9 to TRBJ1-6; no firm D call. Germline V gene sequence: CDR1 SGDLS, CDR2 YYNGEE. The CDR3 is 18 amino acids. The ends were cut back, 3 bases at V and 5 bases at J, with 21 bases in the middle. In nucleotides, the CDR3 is TGTGCCAGCAGCGGAGGCGAGAACTTCGACACCCATAATTCACCCCTCCACTTT. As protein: CASSGGENFDTHNSPLHF.

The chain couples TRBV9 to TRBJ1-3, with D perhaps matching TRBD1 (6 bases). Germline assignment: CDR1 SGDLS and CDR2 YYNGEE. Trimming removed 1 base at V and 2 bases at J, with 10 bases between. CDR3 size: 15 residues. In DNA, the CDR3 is TGTGCCAGCAGCGTATCAGGGGCAACTGGAAACACCATATATTTT. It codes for CASSVSGATGNTIYF.

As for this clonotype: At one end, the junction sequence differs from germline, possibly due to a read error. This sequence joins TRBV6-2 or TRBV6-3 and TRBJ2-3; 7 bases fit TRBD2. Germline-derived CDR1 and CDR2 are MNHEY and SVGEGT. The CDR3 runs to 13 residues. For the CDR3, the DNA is TGCGCAATTAGGAGCGGGGGCACAGATACGCAGTATTTT. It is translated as CAIRSGGTDTQYF.

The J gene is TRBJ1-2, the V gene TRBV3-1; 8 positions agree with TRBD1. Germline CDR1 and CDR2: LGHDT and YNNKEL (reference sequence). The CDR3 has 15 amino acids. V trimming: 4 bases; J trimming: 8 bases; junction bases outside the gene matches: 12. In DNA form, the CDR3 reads TGTGCCAGCAGCCTGACGACTGGACAGGGTAGCGGCTACACCTTC. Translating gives CASSLTTGQGSGYTF.

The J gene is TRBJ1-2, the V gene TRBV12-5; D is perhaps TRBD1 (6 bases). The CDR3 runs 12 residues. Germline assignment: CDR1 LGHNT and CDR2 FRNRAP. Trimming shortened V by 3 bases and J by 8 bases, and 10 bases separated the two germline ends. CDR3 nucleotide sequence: TGTGCTAGTGGTTTAACAGGGTCCGGCTACACCTTC. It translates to CASGLTGSGYTF. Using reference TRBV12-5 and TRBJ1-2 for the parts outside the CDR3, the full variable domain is DARVTQTPRHKVTEMGQEVTMRCQPILGHNTVFWYRQTMMQGLELLAYFRNRAPLDDSGMPKDRFSAEMPDATLATLKIQPSEPRDSAVYFCASGLTGSGYTFGSGTRLTVV.

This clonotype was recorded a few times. The CDR3 loop is CASSQEQGVNGYTF. Written as DNA, the CDR3 is TGTGCCAGCAGCCAAGAGCAAGGGGTAAATGGCTACACCTTC. The chain links TRBV4-2 to TRBJ1-2; a weak D match, TRBD1 (5 bases). Trimming removed 0 bases at V and 6 bases at J, with 11 bases between. Germline loops: CDR1 LGHNA, CDR2 YNFKEQ. The CDR3 is made up of 14 amino acids.

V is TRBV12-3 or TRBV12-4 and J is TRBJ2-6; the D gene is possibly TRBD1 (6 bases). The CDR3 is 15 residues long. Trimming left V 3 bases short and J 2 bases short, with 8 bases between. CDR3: CASSFWGPGANVLTF. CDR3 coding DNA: TGTGCCAGCAGTTTCTGGGGGCCTGGGGCCAACGTCCTGACTTTC.

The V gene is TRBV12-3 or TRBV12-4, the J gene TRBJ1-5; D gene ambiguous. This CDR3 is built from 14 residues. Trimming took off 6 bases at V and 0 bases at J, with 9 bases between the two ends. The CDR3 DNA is TGTGCCAGCAGGGACCTTGATAGCAATCAGCCCCAGCATTTT. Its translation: CASRDLDSNQPQHF.

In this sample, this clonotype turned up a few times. CDR3 DNA sequence: TGTGCCAGCAATCGCCTGGACAGGGGCTCTGGCTACACCTTC. Residues: CASNRLDRGSGYTF. The chain uses TRBV6-1 and TRBJ1-2; 9 bases fit TRBD1. The CDR3 has 14 residues. CDR1 and CDR2 from the germline V gene are MNHNS and SASEGT. After removal of 7 bases from V and 7 bases from J, the junction contained 10 bases not matched to a gene.

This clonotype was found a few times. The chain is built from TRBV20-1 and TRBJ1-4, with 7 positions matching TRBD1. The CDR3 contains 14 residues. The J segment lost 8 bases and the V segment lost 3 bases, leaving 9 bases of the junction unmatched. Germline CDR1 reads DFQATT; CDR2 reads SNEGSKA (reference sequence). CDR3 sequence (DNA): TGCAGTGCTAGCCCCCAGGGGGAGATCGAAAAACTGTTTTTT. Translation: CSASPQGEIEKLFF.

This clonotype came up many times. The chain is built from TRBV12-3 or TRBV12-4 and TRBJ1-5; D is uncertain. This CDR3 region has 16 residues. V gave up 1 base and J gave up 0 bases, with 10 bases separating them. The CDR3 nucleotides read TGTGCCAGCAGTTTAGTTGCACCATATAGCAATCAGCCCCAGCATTTT. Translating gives CASSLVAPYSNQPQHF.

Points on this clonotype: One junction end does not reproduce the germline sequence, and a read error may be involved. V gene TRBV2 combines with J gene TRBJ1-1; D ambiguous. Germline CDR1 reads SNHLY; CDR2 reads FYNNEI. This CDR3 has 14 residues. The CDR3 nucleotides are TGTGCCAGCAGAAGAGGGCAGGCAAACCCTGAAGCCTTCTTT. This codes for CASRRGQANPEAFF. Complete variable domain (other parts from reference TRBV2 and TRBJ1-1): EPEVTQTPSHQVTQMGQEVILRCVPISNHLYFYWYRQILGQKVEFLVSFYNNEISEKSEIFDDQFSVERPDGSNFTLKIRSTKLEDSAMYFCASRRGQANPEAFFGQGTRLTVV.

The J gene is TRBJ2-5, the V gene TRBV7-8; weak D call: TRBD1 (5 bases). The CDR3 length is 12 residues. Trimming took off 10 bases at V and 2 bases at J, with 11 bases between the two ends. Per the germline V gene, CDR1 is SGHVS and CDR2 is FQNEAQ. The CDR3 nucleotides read TGTGCCATCCTGGGGCGGCAAGAGACCCAGTACTTC. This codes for CAILGRQETQYF.